This T cell receptor beta chain was retrieved from a study of CD8+CD57+ T cells in acquired aplastic anemia. On the study more broadly: The study obtained about 10.8 million reads on average for CD4+ cells from healthy donors.

This clonotype has more than one count but fewer than ten. What it recognizes is unknown. The use of genomic DNA as template underpinned the TCR beta VDJ and CDR3 profiling. A single record per CDR3 protein comes from TCRdb applying MiXCR to the reads. The table shows roughly 190,000 distinct CDR3 sequences, with about half occurring only once. Germline V gives CDR1 SQVTM, CDR2 ANQGSEA. J gave up 6 bases and V 4 bases, and 0 bases lay outside the gene matches. The CDR3 covers 13 residues. Study-wide points: Patients and controls were not found to differ significantly in CD8+ Simpson's diversity.

The source of this sequence is a human donor in good health, serving as a control. This rearrangement joins TRBV29-1 to TRBJ1-6; 10 bases are shared with TRBD1. The sample comprised sorted CD4+, CD8+, or CD8+CD57+ T cells (not recorded which) from PBMCs. This chain's CDR3 is CSVGTGGNSPLHF. CDR3 nucleotides: TGCAGCGTTGGGACAGGGGGTAATTCACCCCTCCACTTT.